The present T cell receptor beta chain was sequenced within a study of tumor-infiltrating lymphocytes in primary liver carcinoma. The input was 500 ng total RNA; TCR beta cDNA was made from it with a constant-region primer. ARM-PCR was slightly modified, and three nested multiplex PCR rounds with it gave rise to the TCR beta libraries. Investigators reported that the first two PCR rounds, at around 9 cycles each, used TRBV1-TRBV30 forward primers with a C-beta reverse primer. TCRdb re-called the multiplex PCR reads through MiXCR, storing one row per CDR3 protein. The sample yields fewer than 250,000 distinct CDR3 sequences, about 65% seen once. Looked up from germline, CDR1 is SGHAT and CDR2 is FQNNGV. The CDR3 contains 13 residues when both ends are counted. To note about this clonotype: Its target is not known. No conserved phenylalanine or tryptophan ends this CDR3, so it is likely a read error. No DNA is shown, since the ends of the CDR3 on it are uncertain; the CDR3 is the one TCRdb lists.

RNA was extracted from whole blood without cell sorting, alongside germline DNA. Study results and limitations: Pairs comparing tumor with adjacent tissue or blood overlapped less than pairs drawn from tumor regions. The difference in top-250-clone fraction between tumors and blood was significant, favoring tumors (p = 0.039).

The chain employs TRBV11-2 and TRBJ2-5; TRBD1, the table's D call, was not compared with the DNA. This clonotype originated in an older woman with primary liver carcinoma and hepatitis B virus infection. Specimen: peripheral blood. The CDR3 sequence: CASSRDREETHYL.